The 4 T cell receptor beta chains given below trace back to one sample, sequenced in a study of T cells in Graves' hyperthyroidism and ophthalmopathy. What was amplified from RNA transcripts were TCR beta CDR3 regions. The TCR CDR3 first-round RT-PCR relied on the HTBI primer set. One entry per CDR3 protein results from TCRdb running MiXCR on the multiplex PCR reads. Here the sample spans roughly 49,000 distinct CDR3 sequences, 45% to 65% being singletons. The sequenced material came from peripheral blood or thyroid tissue (not recorded which). The receptor set was obtained from a man younger than 35 with Graves' hyperthyroidism.

This chain uses TRBV11-2 with TRBJ1-5; the D is unclear. Trimming pared 5 bases from V and 6 bases from J, leaving 11 bases between. CDR1 SGHAT and CDR2 FQNNGV come from the germline V gene. The CDR3 sequence is 13 residues long. The CDR3 spells CASSQDGLQPQHF. CDR3 nucleotide sequence: TGTGCCAGCAGCCAAGATGGGCTTCAGCCCCAGCATTTT.

The chain has TRBV10-3 and TRBJ1-1; D unresolved. This CDR3 is 12 amino acids long. Germline loops: CDR1 ENHRY, CDR2 SYGVKD. V was cut by 10 bases and J by 0 bases, with 9 bases left in between. The CDR3 DNA sequence: TGTGCCACCAAGACCGTGAACACTGAAGCTTTCTTT. Translating gives CATKTVNTEAFF.

The chain recombines TRBV5-1 with TRBJ2-6, with 7 bases that match TRBD2. Germline lookup yields CDR1 SGHRS and CDR2 YFSETQ. The junction had 3 bases not matched to a gene; V was cut back by 1 base and J by 2 bases. This CDR3 has 16 amino acids. CDR3 sequence: CASSLFAGAGANVLTF. CDR3 in DNA: TGCGCCAGCAGCTTGTTCGCGGGAGCTGGGGCCAACGTCCTGACTTTC.

Comments on this clonotype: Since no conserved phenylalanine or tryptophan closes the CDR3, a read error is the likely cause. V is TRBV7-2 and J is TRBJ2-7, with a weak D call TRBD1 (6 bases). With 5 bases removed from V and 2 bases from J, the gap between germline ends came to 16 bases. Germline CDR1 reads SGHTA; CDR2 reads FQGNSA. This CDR3 has 15 residues. CDR3 coding DNA: TGTGCCAGCAGCCAAGACCAGCAGGGGACCTACGAGCAGTACCTC. Translating gives CASSQDQQGTYEQYL.